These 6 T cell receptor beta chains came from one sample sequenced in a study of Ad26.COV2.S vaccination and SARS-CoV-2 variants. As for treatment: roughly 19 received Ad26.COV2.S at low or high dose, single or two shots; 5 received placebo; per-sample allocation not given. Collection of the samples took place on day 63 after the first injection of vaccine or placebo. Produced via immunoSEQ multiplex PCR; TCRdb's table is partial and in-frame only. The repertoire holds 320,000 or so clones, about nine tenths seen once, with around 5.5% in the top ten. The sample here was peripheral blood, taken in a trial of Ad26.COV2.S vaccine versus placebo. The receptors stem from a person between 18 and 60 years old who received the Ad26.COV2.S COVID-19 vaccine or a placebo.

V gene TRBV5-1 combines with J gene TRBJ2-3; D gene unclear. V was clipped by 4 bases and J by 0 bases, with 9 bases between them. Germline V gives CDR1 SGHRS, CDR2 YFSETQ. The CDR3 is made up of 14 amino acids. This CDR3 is CASSTDKSTDTQYF. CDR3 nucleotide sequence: TGCGCCAGCAGCACAGATAAAAGCACAGATACGCAGTATTTT. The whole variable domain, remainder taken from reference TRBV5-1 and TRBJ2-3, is KAGVTQTPRYLIKTRGQQVTLSCSPISGHRSVSWYQQTPGQGLQFLFEYFSETQRNKGNFPGRFSGRQFSNSRSEMNVSTLELGDSALYLCASSTDKSTDTQYFGPGTRLTVL.

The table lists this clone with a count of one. The CDR3 DNA sequence: TGTGCCAGCAGTCTGGACAGGGGGCTAACAGATACGCAGTATTTT. Amino acids: CASSLDRGLTDTQYF. This sequence joins TRBV6-5 and TRBJ2-3, with 11 bases identical to TRBD1. CDR1 and CDR2 from the germline V gene are MNHEY and SVGAGI. V shed 5 bases and J 3 bases; nucleotides not matched to a gene: 4. This CDR3 contains 15 residues.

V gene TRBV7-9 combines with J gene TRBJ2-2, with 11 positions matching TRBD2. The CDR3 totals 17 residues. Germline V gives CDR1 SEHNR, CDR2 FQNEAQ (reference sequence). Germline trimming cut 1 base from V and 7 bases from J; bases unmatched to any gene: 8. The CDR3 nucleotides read TGTGCCAGCAGCTTAGTCGGTCTAGCGGGAGGTAGCGGGGAGCTGTTTTTT. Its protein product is CASSLVGLAGGSGELFF.

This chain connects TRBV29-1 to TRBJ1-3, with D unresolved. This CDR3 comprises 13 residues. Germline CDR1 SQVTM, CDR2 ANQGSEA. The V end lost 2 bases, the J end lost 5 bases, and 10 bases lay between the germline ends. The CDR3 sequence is CSVESLFRNTIYF. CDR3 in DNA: TGCAGCGTTGAATCATTATTTAGAAACACCATATATTTT.

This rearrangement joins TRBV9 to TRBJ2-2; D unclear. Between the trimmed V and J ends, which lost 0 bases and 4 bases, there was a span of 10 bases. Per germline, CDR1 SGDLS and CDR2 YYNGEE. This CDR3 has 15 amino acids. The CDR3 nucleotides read TGTGCCAGCAGCGTAGCTAGTGTTCCCACCGGGGAGCTGTTTTTT. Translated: CASSVASVPTGELFF.

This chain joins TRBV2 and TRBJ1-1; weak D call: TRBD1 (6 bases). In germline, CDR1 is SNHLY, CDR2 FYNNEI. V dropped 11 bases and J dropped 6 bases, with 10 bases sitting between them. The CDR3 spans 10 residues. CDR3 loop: CAARGPEAFF. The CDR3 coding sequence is TGTGCCGCCAGGGGACCTGAAGCTTTCTTT.